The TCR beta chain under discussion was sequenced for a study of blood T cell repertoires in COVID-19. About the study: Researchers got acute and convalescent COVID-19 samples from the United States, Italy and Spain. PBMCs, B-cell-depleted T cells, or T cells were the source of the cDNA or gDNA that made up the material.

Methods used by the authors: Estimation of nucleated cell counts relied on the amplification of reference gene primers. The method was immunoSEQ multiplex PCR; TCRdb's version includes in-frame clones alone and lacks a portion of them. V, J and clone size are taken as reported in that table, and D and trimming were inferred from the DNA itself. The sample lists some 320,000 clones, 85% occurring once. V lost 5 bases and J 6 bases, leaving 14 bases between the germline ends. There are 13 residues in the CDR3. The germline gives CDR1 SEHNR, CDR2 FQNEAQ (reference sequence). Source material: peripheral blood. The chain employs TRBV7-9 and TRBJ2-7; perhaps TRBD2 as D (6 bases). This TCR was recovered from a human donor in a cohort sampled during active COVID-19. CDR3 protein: CASSRPGAGEQYF. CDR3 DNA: TGTGCCAGCAGCCGCCCCGGAGCGGGCGAGCAGTACTTC.